These T cell receptor beta chains were read from a single sample in a study of blood T cell repertoires in COVID-19. Only in-frame clones appear in the TCRdb table, and some are missing; sequencing was by immunoSEQ multiplex PCR. The table shows 150,000 or so clones, with around nine tenths occurring only once. Input material: peripheral blood. The receptors were sampled from a man aged 55 to 70 with active or convalescent COVID-19. Each CDR3 is given with its conserved first and last residue. Fields, in order: J gene, V gene, CDR3 protein.

j_gene: TRBJ2-3; v_gene: TRBV5-4; CDR3aa: CASSRDSRYTDTQYF
j_gene: TRBJ2-5; v_gene: TRBV6-5; CDR3aa: CASKRTSQETQYF
j_gene: TRBJ2-3; v_gene: TRBV5-4; CDR3aa: CASSLAGLAGVTDTQYF
j_gene: TRBJ2-1; v_gene: TRBV10-3; CDR3aa: CAISGYGLAGVNEQFF
j_gene: TRBJ1-1; v_gene: TRBV6-5; CDR3aa: CARPTPTGVNTEAFF
j_gene: TRBJ2-3; v_gene: TRBV7-9; CDR3aa: CASSRFGGSGLADTQYF
j_gene: TRBJ2-1; v_gene: TRBV5-1; CDR3aa: CASSLDEGRYNEQFF
j_gene: TRBJ2-5; v_gene: TRBV9; CDR3aa: CASSRQGETQYF
j_gene: TRBJ2-1; v_gene: TRBV2; CDR3aa: CASSESLALDEQFF
j_gene: TRBJ1-2; v_gene: TRBV6-4; CDR3aa: CASSAGGLNYGYTF
j_gene: TRBJ1-3; v_gene: TRBV2; CDR3aa: CASRRDRNTIYF
j_gene: TRBJ2-3; v_gene: TRBV19; CDR3aa: CASSIVAGGGTDTQYF
j_gene: TRBJ1-1; v_gene: TRBV6-6; CDR3aa: CASNLIPGGNTEAFF
j_gene: TRBJ2-1; v_gene: TRBV5-1; CDR3aa: CASSIRGSNEQFF
j_gene: TRBJ1-5; v_gene: TRBV6-1; CDR3aa: CASSEWAVQPQHF
j_gene: TRBJ2-3; v_gene: TRBV11-2; CDR3aa: CASSHLSSGGSTDTQYF
j_gene: TRBJ2-7; v_gene: TRBV19; CDR3aa: CASNSPGQGVYEQYF
j_gene: TRBJ1-5; v_gene: TRBV6-5; CDR3aa: CASSSQGIDNQPQHF
j_gene: TRBJ1-2; v_gene: TRBV5-1; CDR3aa: CASSPDKNYGYTF
j_gene: TRBJ1-2; v_gene: TRBV6-5; CDR3aa: CASRKDRVRNYGYTF
j_gene: TRBJ2-2; v_gene: TRBV11-2; CDR3aa: CASSFEPTGELFF
j_gene: TRBJ1-2; v_gene: TRBV7-9; CDR3aa: CASSLEGTGYGYTF
j_gene: TRBJ1-5; v_gene: TRBV28; CDR3aa: CASRRTGGSQPQHF
j_gene: TRBJ2-1; v_gene: TRBV10-1; CDR3aa: CASSEKGARGGEQFF
j_gene: TRBJ1-6; v_gene: TRBV9; CDR3aa: CASSVTGGILNNSPLHF
j_gene: TRBJ1-3; v_gene: TRBV4-1; CDR3aa: CASSLTGSGNTIYF
j_gene: TRBJ2-5; v_gene: TRBV5-1; CDR3aa: CASSSQYQETQYF
j_gene: TRBJ2-5; v_gene: TRBV6-5; CDR3aa: CASSPTRELGETQYF
j_gene: TRBJ2-1; v_gene: TRBV5-1; CDR3aa: CASSLRPGTSGVRGEQFF
j_gene: TRBJ1-1; v_gene: TRBV6-5; CDR3aa: CASSYGRLHTEAFF
j_gene: TRBJ1-6; v_gene: TRBV2; CDR3aa: CASIAREAYNSPLHF
j_gene: TRBJ1-2; v_gene: TRBV19; CDR3aa: CASNPGQGTGYTF
j_gene: TRBJ2-5; v_gene: TRBV7-2; CDR3aa: CASSTGQGRDQYF
j_gene: TRBJ2-3; v_gene: TRBV6-4; CDR3aa: CASSQSPLGGGTDTQYF
j_gene: TRBJ2-3; v_gene: TRBV5-1; CDR3aa: CASSVITGGQTDTQYF